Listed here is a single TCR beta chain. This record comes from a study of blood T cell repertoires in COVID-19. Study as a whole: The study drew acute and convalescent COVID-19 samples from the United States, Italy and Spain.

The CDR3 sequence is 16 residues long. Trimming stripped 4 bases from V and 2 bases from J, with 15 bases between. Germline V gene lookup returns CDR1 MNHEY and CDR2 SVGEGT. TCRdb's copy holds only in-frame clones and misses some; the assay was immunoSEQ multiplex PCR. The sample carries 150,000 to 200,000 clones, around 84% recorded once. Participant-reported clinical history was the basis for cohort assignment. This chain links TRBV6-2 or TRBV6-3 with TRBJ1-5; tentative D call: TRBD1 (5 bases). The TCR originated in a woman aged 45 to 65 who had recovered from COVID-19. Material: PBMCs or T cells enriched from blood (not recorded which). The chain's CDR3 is CASSSGTAIGNQPQHF. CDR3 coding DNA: TGTGCCAGCAGTTCCGGGACTGCTATCGGCAATCAGCCCCAGCATTTT.